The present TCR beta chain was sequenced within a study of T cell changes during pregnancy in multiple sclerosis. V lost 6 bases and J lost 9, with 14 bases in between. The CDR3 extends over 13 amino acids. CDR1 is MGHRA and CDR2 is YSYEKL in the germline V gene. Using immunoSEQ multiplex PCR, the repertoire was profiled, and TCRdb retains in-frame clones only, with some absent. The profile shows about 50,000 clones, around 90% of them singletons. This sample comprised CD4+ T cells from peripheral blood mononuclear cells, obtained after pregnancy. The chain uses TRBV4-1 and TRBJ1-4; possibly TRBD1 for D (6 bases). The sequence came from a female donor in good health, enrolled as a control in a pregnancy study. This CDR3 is CASSWETGKKLFF. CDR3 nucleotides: TGCGCCAGCAGTTGGGAGACAGGCAAAAAACTGTTTTTT.